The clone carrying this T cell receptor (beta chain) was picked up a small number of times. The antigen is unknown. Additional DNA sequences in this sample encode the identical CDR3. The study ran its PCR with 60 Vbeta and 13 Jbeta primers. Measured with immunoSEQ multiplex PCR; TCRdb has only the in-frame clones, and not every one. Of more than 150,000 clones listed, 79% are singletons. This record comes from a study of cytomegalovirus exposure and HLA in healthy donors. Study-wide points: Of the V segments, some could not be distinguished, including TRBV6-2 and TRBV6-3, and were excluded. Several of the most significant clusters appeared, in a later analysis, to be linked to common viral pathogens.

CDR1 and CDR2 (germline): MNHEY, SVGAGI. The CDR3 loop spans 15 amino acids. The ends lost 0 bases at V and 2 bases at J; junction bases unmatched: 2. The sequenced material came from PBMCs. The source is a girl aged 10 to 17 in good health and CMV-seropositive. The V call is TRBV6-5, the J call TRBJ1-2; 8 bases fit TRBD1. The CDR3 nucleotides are TGTGCCAGCAGTTACTCCGGACAGGGAAACTATGGCTACACCTTC. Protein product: CASSYSGQGNYGYTF.